This TCR beta chain is drawn from a study of T cells in Graves' hyperthyroidism and ophthalmopathy. Study-wide points: Stable hyperthyroidism and ophthalmopathy were separated using 13 V-J signatures.

This clonotype came up many times. Its antigen is undetermined. RNA transcripts served as the template for amplifying TCR beta CDR3 regions. RT-PCR in the first round (using the HTBI primer set) targeted the TCR CDR3. One entry per CDR3 protein, called by TCRdb with MiXCR from the multiplex PCR reads. The table includes 150,000 to 200,000 distinct CDR3 sequences, about a sixth detected once. Trimming took off 0 bases at V and 8 bases at J, with 22 bases between the two ends. The CDR3 totals 16 residues. The germline V gene encodes CDR1 DFQATT and CDR2 SNEGSKA (reference sequence). Recently diagnosed hyperthyroidism of less than 2 months' duration affected patients aged 18 to 65.

This TCR was sampled from a woman in her forties or fifties with Graves' hyperthyroidism. Specimen: blood. This chain joins TRBV20-1 and TRBJ1-1, with a tentative D call TRBD1 (5 bases). This CDR3 is CSAREEETGGIVEAFF. CDR3 bases: TGCAGTGCTAGAGAGGAGGAAACAGGAGGAATCGTAGAAGCTTTCTTT.